A selection of T cell receptor beta chains follows, all from one sample in a study of T cell responses to AZD1222 COVID-19 vaccine. Some clones are missing from TCRdb's copy, which holds only in-frame ones; the method was immunoSEQ multiplex PCR. The table lists 120,000 or so clones, around 89% of them singletons. The material sequenced was peripheral blood, taken 28 days after the second AZD1222 dose. The receptor source for this set is an adult who received the AZD1222 COVID-19 vaccine. Each CDR3 is given with its conserved first and last residue. D genes are given only for firm matches. Clone size is given for some rows only: seen once, a few or many times, or a class if the clone is expanded.

CDR3 protein: CATSRLRDQPQHF
CDR3 DNA: TGTGCCACCAGCAGACTCAGGGATCAGCCCCAGCATTTT
D gene: -
V gene: TRBV15
clone size: -
J gene: TRBJ1-5

CDR3 protein: CASSTTGTGRYEQYF
CDR3 DNA: TGCGCCAGCAGCACGACAGGGACCGGCCGATACGAGCAGTACTTC
D gene: TRBD1
V gene: TRBV4-1
clone size: -
J gene: TRBJ2-7

CDR3 protein: CASSQRQGGNYGYTF
CDR3 DNA: TGTGCCAGCAGCCAAAGACAGGGGGGCAACTATGGCTACACCTTC
D gene: TRBD1
V gene: TRBV7-2
clone size: -
J gene: TRBJ1-2

CDR3 protein: CASAQGTTNEKLFF
CDR3 DNA: TGTGCCAGCGCACAGGGAACGACTAATGAAAAACTGTTTTTT
D gene: -
V gene: TRBV18
clone size: -
J gene: TRBJ1-4

CDR3 protein: CASSGQGSYGYTF
CDR3 DNA: TGTGCCAGCAGCGGACAGGGGAGCTATGGCTACACCTTC
D gene: TRBD1
V gene: TRBV2
clone size: -
J gene: TRBJ1-2

CDR3 protein: CASSALTGVNTEAFF
CDR3 DNA: TGTGCCAGCAGCGCATTGACAGGGGTGAACACTGAAGCTTTCTTT
D gene: TRBD1
V gene: TRBV7-9
clone size: few
J gene: TRBJ1-1

CDR3 protein: CASLGQGPLNGPTIYF
CDR3 DNA: TGCGCCAGCCTAGGACAGGGACCCCTGAATGGCCCCACCATATATTTT
D gene: TRBD1
V gene: TRBV10-2
clone size: -
J gene: TRBJ1-3

CDR3 protein: CASSPRARERRSPLHF
CDR3 DNA: TGTGCCAGCAGCCCCCGGGCCCGTGAGCGACGGTCACCCCTCCACTTT
D gene: -
V gene: TRBV6-6
clone size: -
J gene: TRBJ1-6

CDR3 protein: CASSQDGRAKGEKLFF
CDR3 DNA: TGCGCCAGCAGCCAAGATGGCAGGGCCAAGGGTGAAAAACTGTTTTTT
D gene: -
V gene: TRBV4-1
clone size: -
J gene: TRBJ1-4

CDR3 protein: CASIPIPNGQPQHF
CDR3 DNA: TGTGCCAGCATCCCAATCCCAAATGGTCAGCCCCAGCATTTT
D gene: -
V gene: TRBV6-5
clone size: -
J gene: TRBJ1-5

CDR3 protein: CASSRSTGSYSYEQYF
CDR3 DNA: TGTGCCAGCAGCCGGTCGACAGGGTCCTACTCCTACGAGCAGTACTTC
D gene: TRBD1
V gene: TRBV3-1/TRBV3-2
clone size: -
J gene: TRBJ2-7